One sample yielded the 14 T cell receptor beta chains listed below, sequenced in a study of T cells in localized non-small cell lung cancer. Using immunoSEQ multiplex PCR, the repertoire was profiled, and TCRdb retains in-frame clones only, with some absent. The table lists about 77,000 clones, 70% to 90% of them singletons. This specimen consisted of peripheral blood, obtained before any cancer treatment. These receptors were obtained from a woman aged 35 to 70 with stage I squamous cell lung carcinoma.

The chain links TRBV7-9 to TRBJ2-7, with D maybe TRBD2 (5 bases). Trimming took off 3 bases at V and 3 bases at J, with 9 bases between the two ends. Germline V gene sequence: CDR1 SEHNR, CDR2 FQNEAQ (reference sequence). The CDR3 is 13 residues long. CDR3 bases: TGTGCCAGCAGCTTGGCGGGCAACTACGAGCAGTACTTC. Translating gives CASSLAGNYEQYF.

This rearrangement joins TRBV2 to TRBJ1-5; 9 bases match TRBD1. After removal of 2 bases from V and 7 bases from J, the junction contained 6 bases not matched to a gene. CDR1 SNHLY and CDR2 FYNNEI come from the germline V gene. This CDR3 has 15 amino acids. The CDR3 DNA follows: TGTGCCAGCAGTGAAATGCCGACAGGGGGGCAGCCCCAGCATTTT. Amino acid sequence: CASSEMPTGGQPQHF.

The chain joins TRBV2 to TRBJ1-2; tentative D call: TRBD1 (5 bases). V was pared by 6 bases and J by 5 bases, with 10 bases between. Germline values: CDR1 SNHLY, CDR2 FYNNEI. This CDR3 has 12 residues. The CDR3 here is CASSPGLYGYTF. The CDR3 coding sequence is TGTGCCAGCAGCCCAGGGTTGTATGGCTACACCTTC. The variable domain in full, completed from reference TRBV2 and TRBJ1-2, reads EPEVTQTPSHQVTQMGQEVILRCVPISNHLYFYWYRQILGQKVEFLVSFYNNEISEKSEIFDDQFSVERPDGSNFTLKIRSTKLEDSAMYFCASSPGLYGYTFGSGTRLTVV.

The chain uses TRBV25-1 and TRBJ1-1, with no clear D. V lost 5 bases and J 3 bases, leaving 10 bases between the germline ends. This CDR3 has 13 residues. The germline CDR1 and CDR2 sequences are MGHDK and SYGVNS. CDR3 sequence reads: CASSRLGYTEAFF. CDR3 in DNA: TGTGCCAGCAGTCGGTTGGGCTACACTGAAGCTTTCTTT.

The chain links TRBV19 to TRBJ1-1, with 7 bases lining up with TRBD1. This CDR3 spans 16 amino acids. Germline assignment: CDR1 LNHDA and CDR2 SQIVND (reference sequence). V dropped 5 bases and J dropped 2; count of bases not matched to a gene: 11. The CDR3 nucleotides are TGTGCCAGTAGTTCCATGGCGGGACAGAAAAACACTGAAGCTTTCTTT. Translated, it gives CASSSMAGQKNTEAFF.

The V gene is TRBV5-8, the J gene TRBJ2-1, with D maybe TRBD2 (5 bases). From germline, CDR1 is SGHTS and CDR2 YDEGEE. The CDR3 consists of 18 residues. V was clipped by 4 bases and J by 7 bases, with 27 bases between them. The CDR3: CASSLGLAGLYSGNEQFF. The CDR3 bases are TGTGCCAGCAGCCTGGGGTTGGCAGGACTGTATTCCGGAAATGAGCAGTTCTTC.

The V call is TRBV6-5, the J call TRBJ1-1; weak D call: TRBD1 (5 bases). V was trimmed by 6 bases and J by 1 base, leaving 12 bases between them. CDR1 is MNHEY, CDR2 SVGAGI, per germline. The CDR3 extends over 14 amino acids. Written as DNA, the CDR3 is TGTGCCAGCAGGCTTCGCCAGGGGAACACTGAAGCTTTCTTT. Translation: CASRLRQGNTEAFF.

This chain connects TRBV18 to TRBJ2-7; no clear D. V shed 3 bases and J shed 3 bases, with 3 bases lying between them. Germline values: CDR1 KGHSH, CDR2 LQKENI. The CDR3 is made up of 11 amino acids. Here the CDR3 DNA reads TGTGCCAGCTCACCGGGCTACGAGCAGTACTTC. Protein: CASSPGYEQYF.

The chain uses TRBV9 and TRBJ2-5, with D perhaps TRBD1 (7 bases). V shed 0 bases and J shed 4 bases, with 13 bases lying between them. The CDR3 is 15 amino acids. Germline CDR1 reads SGDLS; CDR2 reads YYNGEE. The CDR3 is CASSVAGGLGETQYF. The CDR3 DNA sequence: TGTGCCAGCAGCGTAGCAGGGGGGCTCGGAGAGACCCAGTACTTC.

The chain's CDR3 is CASSRGLDPSYEQYF. DNA for the CDR3: TGCGCCAGCAGCCGAGGGCTAGACCCCTCCTACGAGCAGTACTTC. This chain connects TRBV4-1 to TRBJ2-7; D possibly corresponds to TRBD2 (5 bases). The V gene's germline CDR1 is MGHRA and CDR2 YSYEKL. With 4 bases removed from V and 0 bases from J, the gap between germline ends came to 13 bases. This CDR3 has 15 amino acids.

This chain links TRBV5-4 with TRBJ1-2; 7 bases agree with TRBD1. Trimming at V came to 4 bases and at J to 4 bases, leaving 4 bases not matched to a gene. CDR3 size: 13 residues. CDR1 and CDR2 from the germline V gene are SGHNT and YYREEE (reference sequence). The chain's CDR3 is CASSPRDSYGYTF. Written as DNA, the CDR3 is TGTGCCAGCAGCCCCCGGGACAGCTATGGCTACACCTTC. The complete variable domain, with remaining parts taken from reference TRBV5-4 and TRBJ1-2, reads ETGVTQSPTHLIKTRGQQVTLRCSSQSGHNTVSWYQQALGQGPQFIFQYYREEENGRGNFPPRFSGLQFPNYSSELNVNALELDDSALYLCASSPRDSYGYTFGSGTRLTVV.

The rearrangement links TRBV2 to TRBJ1-2, with a weak D call TRBD1 (5 bases). Trimming took 8 bases from V and 6 from J, leaving 19 bases between them. This CDR3 spans 14 amino acids. Germline-derived CDR1 and CDR2 are SNHLY and FYNNEI. The chain's CDR3 is CASGRQTESNGYTF. The DNA of the CDR3 is TGTGCCAGCGGCCGGCAGACAGAATCTAATGGCTACACCTTC.

The V and J genes are TRBV7-9 and TRBJ1-4, with a tentative D call TRBD1 (6 bases). Germline V CDR1 and CDR2: SEHNR, FQNEAQ (reference sequence). V was clipped by 9 bases and J by 6 bases, with 17 bases between them. This CDR3 comprises 14 residues. The CDR3 region has the DNA TGTGCCAGTCGAGGGGGGGTAGCCGATGAAAAACTGTTTTTT. Translated: CASRGGVADEKLFF.

This rearrangement joins TRBV11-2 to TRBJ2-6; D remains ambiguous. Trimming left V 2 bases short and J 4 bases short, with 15 bases between. The CDR3 runs 17 residues. Germline V gene lookup returns CDR1 SGHAT and CDR2 FQNNGV. CDR3 sequence reads: CASSLIRSPAGANVLTF. In DNA form, the CDR3 reads TGTGCCAGCAGCTTAATAAGGTCTCCGGCGGGGGCCAACGTCCTGACTTTC.